This TCR beta chain stems from a study of graft-versus-host responses after intestinal transplantation. Study information: All recipients got anti-thymocyte globulin induction, then tacrolimus and steroids for roughly three years.

Only in-frame clones appear in the TCRdb table, and some are missing; sequencing was by immunoSEQ multiplex PCR. This table has about 69,000 clones, 92% appearing once. About this clone: No antigen is known for it.

Germline CDR1 is PRHDT and CDR2 is FYEKMQ (reference sequence). The CDR3 totals 17 residues. V was clipped by 1 base and J by 4 bases; unmatched bases: 9. Points from the study as a whole: Circulating GvH clone levels at their peak were associated with HvG declines (early post-transplant). Allografts of patients with graft-donor T cell macrochimerism showed high graft-versus-host to host-versus-graft clone ratios. Ileal or blood samples showed some GvH clones first, and such clones were also found in recipient marrow.

Sequencing used bone marrow, obtained less than 750 days after intestinal transplantation. This clonotype was obtained from a human patient who received an intestinal transplant, so some T cells may come from the graft donor. The chain employs TRBV13 and TRBJ2-2, with 7 bases identical to TRBD2. The CDR3 reads CASSLEGGAGSTGELFF. The CDR3 nucleotides are TGTGCCAGCAGCTTAGAGGGAGGAGCGGGAAGCACCGGGGAGCTGTTTTTT.